The rows below give T cell receptor beta chains drawn from one sample of a study of T cell responses to AZD1222 COVID-19 vaccine. Assay used: immunoSEQ multiplex PCR; TCRdb lists only in-frame clones, some missing. The sample consists of approximately 89,000 clones, around 83% of them appearing once. The specimen comprised peripheral blood, sampled 28 days after the second AZD1222 dose. These receptors were obtained from an adult who received the AZD1222 COVID-19 vaccine. The CDR3 runs from the conserved cysteine through the conserved F or W. Each record gives: J gene, D gene, clone size, V gene, CDR3 protein, CDR3 DNA. D genes are given only for firm matches. Expanded clones are given a class, and other clones once, few, many or no size at all.

TRBJ2-1,.,.,TRBV7-9,CASSLGPTINEQFF,TGTGCCAGCAGCCTGGGCCCCACAATCAATGAGCAGTTCTTC
TRBJ1-2,.,once,TRBV10-2,CASRLAGLGIGYTF,TGCGCCAGCAGATTAGCCGGATTAGGAATTGGCTACACCTTC
TRBJ2-1,TRBD1,.,TRBV7-2,CASSLVGQGLDEQFF,TGTGCCAGCAGCTTAGTGGGACAGGGGCTCGATGAGCAGTTCTTC
TRBJ1-2,.,.,TRBV27,CASSPIRDNYGYTF,TGTGCCAGCAGTCCGATCCGGGACAACTATGGCTACACCTTC
TRBJ1-2,.,.,TRBV7-9,CASSLDGFRGYNYGYTF,TGTGCCAGCAGCTTAGATGGTTTTAGGGGATATAACTATGGCTACACCTTC
TRBJ2-3,TRBD1,.,TRBV3-1/TRBV3-2,CASSIQGARTDTQYF,TGTGCCAGCAGCATACAGGGGGCGCGTACAGATACGCAGTATTTT
TRBJ1-5,TRBD1,.,TRBV6-5,CASLGQENQPQHF,TGTGCCAGCCTGGGACAGGAGAATCAGCCCCAGCATTTT
TRBJ2-4,TRBD1,.,TRBV6-5,CASSYRRGQKNIQYF,TGTGCCAGCAGTTACCGAAGGGGACAGAAAAACATTCAGTACTTC
TRBJ2-3,.,.,TRBV9,CASRGTLPYTDTQYF,TGTGCCAGCCGAGGGACTCTGCCCTACACAGATACGCAGTATTTT
TRBJ1-5,.,.,TRBV12-3/TRBV12-4,CASSLAENQPQHF,TGTGCCAGCAGTTTAGCAGAAAATCAGCCCCAGCATTTT